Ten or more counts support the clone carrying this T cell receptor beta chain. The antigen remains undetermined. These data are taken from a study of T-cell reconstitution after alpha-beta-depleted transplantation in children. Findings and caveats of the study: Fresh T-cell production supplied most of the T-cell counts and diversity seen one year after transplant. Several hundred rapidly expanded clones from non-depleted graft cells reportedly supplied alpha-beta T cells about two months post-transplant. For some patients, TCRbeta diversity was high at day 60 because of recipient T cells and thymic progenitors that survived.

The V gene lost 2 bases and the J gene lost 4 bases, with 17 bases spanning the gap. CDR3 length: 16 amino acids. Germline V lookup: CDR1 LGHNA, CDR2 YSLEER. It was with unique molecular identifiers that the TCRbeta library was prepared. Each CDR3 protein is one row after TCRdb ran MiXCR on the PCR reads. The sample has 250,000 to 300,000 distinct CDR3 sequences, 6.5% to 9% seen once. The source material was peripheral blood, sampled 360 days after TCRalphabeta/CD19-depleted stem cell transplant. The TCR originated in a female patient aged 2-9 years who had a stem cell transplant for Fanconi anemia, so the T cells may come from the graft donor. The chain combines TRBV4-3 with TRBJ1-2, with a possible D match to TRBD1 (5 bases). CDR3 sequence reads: CASSQPGHSSPYGYTF. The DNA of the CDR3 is TGCGCCAGCAGCCAACCAGGACACTCCAGTCCCTATGGCTACACCTTC.